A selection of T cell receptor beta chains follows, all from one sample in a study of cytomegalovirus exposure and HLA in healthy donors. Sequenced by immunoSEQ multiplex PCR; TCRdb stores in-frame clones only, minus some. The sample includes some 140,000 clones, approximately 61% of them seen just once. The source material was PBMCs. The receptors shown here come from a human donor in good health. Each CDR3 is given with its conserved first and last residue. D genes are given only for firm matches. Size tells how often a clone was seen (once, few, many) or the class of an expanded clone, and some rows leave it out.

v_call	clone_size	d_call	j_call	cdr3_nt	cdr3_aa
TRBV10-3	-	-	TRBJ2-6	TGTGCCACCGCCCCCGGGGATGGGGCCAACGTCCTGACTTTC	CATAPGDGANVLTF
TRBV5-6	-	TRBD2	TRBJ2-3	TGTGCCAGCAGCTCTGGGACTAGCGGGGTTACGCAGTATTTT	CASSSGTSGVTQYF
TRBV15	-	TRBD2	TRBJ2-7	TGTGCCACCAGCACTGGGGGACTAGCGGCCTACGAGCAGTACTTC	CATSTGGLAAYEQYF
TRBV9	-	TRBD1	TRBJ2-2	TGTGCCAGCAGCATTAGACAGGGGAGAACCGGGGAGCTGTTTTTT	CASSIRQGRTGELFF
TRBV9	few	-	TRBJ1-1	TGTGCCAGCAGCGGTCCTAATGAGGATGAAGCTTTCTTT	CASSGPNEDEAFF
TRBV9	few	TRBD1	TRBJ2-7	TGTGCCAGCAGCCCCCGGACAGGGGACGAGCAGTACTTC	CASSPRTGDEQYF
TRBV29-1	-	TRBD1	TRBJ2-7	TGCAGCGTTGACGGGACAGGGGGCCTCTACGAGCAGTACTTC	CSVDGTGGLYEQYF
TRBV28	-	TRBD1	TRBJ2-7	TGTGCCAGCAGACCCGGGACAGGGGATCGGGAGCAGTACTTC	CASRPGTGDREQYF
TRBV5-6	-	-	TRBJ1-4	TGTGCCAGCAGCTTCCGGGGTATGGTTGAAAAACTGTTTTTT	CASSFRGMVEKLFF
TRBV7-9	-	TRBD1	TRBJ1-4	TGTGCCAGCAGCGACACAGGGGGTAATGAAAAACTGTTTTTT	CASSDTGGNEKLFF
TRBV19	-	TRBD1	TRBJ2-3	TGTGCCAGTAGTGAGGGACAGGGCACAGATACGCAGTATTTT	CASSEGQGTDTQYF
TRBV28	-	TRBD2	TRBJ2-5	TGTGCCAGCAGACCGGCCCGCGGGAGGGGGCAAGAGACCCAGTACTTC	CASRPARGRGQETQYF
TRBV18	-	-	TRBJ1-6	TGTGCCAGCTCACTCAAGCCCGCCTCCTATAATTCACCCCTCCACTTT	CASSLKPASYNSPLHF
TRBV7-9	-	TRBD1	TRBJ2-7	TGTGCCAGCAGAAAGGGGGCGTACGAGCAGTACTTC	CASRKGAYEQYF
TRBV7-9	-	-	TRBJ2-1	TGTGCCAGCAGCTACCCTAGCGCCCTTATCAATGAGCAGTTCTTC	CASSYPSALINEQFF
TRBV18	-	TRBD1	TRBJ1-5	TGTGCCAGCTCACCGATCGGGACAGCCAATCAGCCCCAGCATTTT	CASSPIGTANQPQHF